This T cell receptor beta chain was sequenced in a study of beta chain features in type 1 diabetes. Study background: Age, gender, cell numbers and subset yield matched between patients and controls.

Remarks on this clone: The antigen remains unidentified.

Study-level results: In type 1 diabetes patients, VDJ junctions had fewer insertions; deletions at these junctions were more frequent. Healthy donors had naive, central memory and Treg TCRB repertoires that appeared less similar than those seen among patients.

V was pared by 0 bases and J by 6 bases, with 9 bases between. Looked up from germline, CDR1 is SGHNT and CDR2 is YYREEE (reference sequence). The CDR3 runs to 13 residues. The authors reverse transcribed all of the isolated RNA, so sequencing captured expressed TCRB transcripts. Method: immunoSEQ multiplex PCR; TCRdb's copy keeps in-frame clones and lacks some. Counted here are 350,000 or so clones, 20% occurring once; the ten biggest clones make up 0.035% to 0.05%. Material: naive CD4+ T cells from blood. The genes are TRBV5-4 and TRBJ1-1; D is possibly TRBD1 (5 bases). The receptor comes from a woman aged 18 to 35 in good health. The CDR3 coding sequence is TGTGCCAGCAGCTTGGATCGACAGTCTGAAGCTTTCTTT. The encoded protein is CASSLDRQSEAFF.